This T cell receptor (beta chain) was retrieved from a study of T cells after yellow fever vaccination. TCRdb used MiXCR to reprocess the 5' RACE reads, holding one entry per CDR3 protein. This sample has approximately 300,000 distinct CDR3 sequences; approximately 11% occur once, and the top ten carry about 3.5%. With 3 bases removed from V and 5 bases from J, the gap between germline ends came to 8 bases. The CDR3 runs to 11 residues. Looked up from germline, CDR1 is DFQATT and CDR2 is SNEGSKA (reference sequence). V gene TRBV20-1 combines with J gene TRBJ2-7; the D gene is possibly TRBD1 (5 bases). The material sequenced was CD4+ T cells sorted from PBMCs, taken 45 days after the yellow fever booster vaccination. The TCR originated in a man aged 18 to 30 who received the YFV17D yellow fever vaccine. DNA for the CDR3: TGCAGTGCTAGCCAGGGCAACGAGCAGTACGTC. Amino acid sequence: CSASQGNEQYV.